This T cell receptor beta chain was recorded in a study of T cell responses to AZD1222 COVID-19 vaccine. Findings of the study overall: Dominant at 160-218 and 743-854, vaccine-associated CD4 TCRs also spanned spike. Most donors were white British and more were female, and clonal diversity was possibly underestimated.

The protocol was immunoSEQ multiplex PCR, while the TCRdb copy is restricted to in-frame clones and leaves out a portion. Of some 140,000 clones detected, about nine tenths appear once; the ten largest clones hold around 3.1%. This CDR3 region has 16 residues. Per the germline V gene, CDR1 is MNHEY and CDR2 is SMNVEV (reference sequence). J gave up 2 bases and V 6 bases, and 10 bases lay outside the gene matches. In regard to this clone: Antigen unknown.

This chain links TRBV27 with TRBJ1-1, with 9 nucleotides matching TRBD1. The clonotype originates from an adult in good health. Here the sequenced sample was peripheral blood, taken on day 0 of AZD1222 vaccination. The CDR3: CASSSDRGRGNTEAFF. CDR3 sequence (DNA): TGTGCCAGCAGCTCGGACAGGGGTAGGGGAAACACTGAAGCTTTCTTT.